The T cell receptor beta chain described here comes from a study of blood T cells in healthy people across ages. Study-wide findings and caveats: Relative to aged donors, long-lived donors carried more naive CD4+ cells and displayed higher diversity. Older individuals had lower TCR beta diversity per million T cells (the decline was roughly linear).

Each donor was a healthy Caucasian individual from Russia, aged roughly 6 to 100. The authors ran a second PCR of about 6 to 11 cycles using a sample-barcoded 5' primer and a J-beta primer mix. A single record per CDR3 protein comes from TCRdb applying MiXCR to the 5' RACE reads. The sample lists 540,000 or so distinct CDR3 sequences, 27% occurring once. Points on this clonotype: Its antigen remains unidentified.

Germline lookup yields CDR1 SQVTM and CDR2 ANQGSEA. The CDR3 is made up of 15 amino acids. The junction had 15 bases not matched to a gene; V was cut back by 7 bases and J by 8 bases. The receptor was derived from a woman aged 70 to 79 in good health. Specimen: blood. V gene TRBV29-1 combines with J gene TRBJ2-1; the match to TRBD1 covers 9 bases. DNA of the CDR3: TGCAGCGCCGGCTATTCCCGGACAGGGGCGGATGAGCAGTTCTTC. Its protein is CSAGYSRTGADEQFF.